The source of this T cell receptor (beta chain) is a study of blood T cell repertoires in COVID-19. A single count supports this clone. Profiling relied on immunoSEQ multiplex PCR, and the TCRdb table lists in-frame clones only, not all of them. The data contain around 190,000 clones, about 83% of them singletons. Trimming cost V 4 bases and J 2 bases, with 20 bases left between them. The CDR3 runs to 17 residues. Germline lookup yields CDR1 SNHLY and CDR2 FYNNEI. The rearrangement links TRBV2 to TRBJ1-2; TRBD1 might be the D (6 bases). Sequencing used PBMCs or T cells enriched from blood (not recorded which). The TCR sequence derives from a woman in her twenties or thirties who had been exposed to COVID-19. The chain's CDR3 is CASSGESRAGANYGYTF. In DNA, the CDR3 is TGTGCCAGCAGTGGGGAATCGCGTGCGGGGGCCAACTATGGCTACACCTTC.